These 24 T cell receptor beta chains were sequenced from one sample in a study of blood T cells in healthy people across ages (dated by TCRdb to the mid-2010s). Library preparation employed 5' RACE. The run used an Illumina HiSeq 2500. A second PCR of about 6 to 12 cycles was run with a J-beta primer mix and a sample-barcoded 5' primer. The public reads were reprocessed in TCRdb via fastp at Q25 and MiXCR, keeping in-frame beta chains. All rows with the same CDR3 protein become a single entry with the most common DNA and genes. The sample records about 800,000 distinct CDR3 sequences, 35% to 50% of which are singletons. Of the sample, around 18% is held by the ten largest clones. The specimen was blood. These receptors all stem from a man older than 75 in good health.

The chain recombines TRBV3-1 with TRBJ2-1; 10 positions match TRBD2. V gave up 4 bases and J gave up 4 bases; unmatched junction bases: 4. In germline, CDR1 is LGHDT, CDR2 YNNKEL (reference sequence). The CDR3 spans 15 residues. CDR3 in amino acids: CASSPPGLAYNEQFF. The CDR3 nucleotides are TGTGCCAGCAGCCCACCGGGACTAGCGTACAATGAGCAGTTCTTC.

The J gene is TRBJ2-6, the V gene TRBV7-9; D ambiguous. The CDR3 has 17 amino acids. Trimming cost V 1 base and J 0 bases, with 10 bases left between them. The germline CDR1 and CDR2 sequences are SEHNR and FQNEAQ (reference sequence). This CDR3 reads CASSLGNTPSGANVLTF. The CDR3 DNA reads as TGTGCCAGCAGCTTAGGGAACACCCCCTCTGGGGCCAACGTCCTGACTTTC.

The chain links TRBV20-1 to TRBJ2-7, with D perhaps TRBD2 (6 bases). Germline CDR1 is DFQATT and CDR2 is SNEGSKA (reference sequence). V was pared by 3 bases and J by 1 base, with 16 bases between. This CDR3 has 15 amino acids. CDR3 in DNA: TGCAGTGCTAGGGTGGAGGGCTCAAATTCCTACGAGCAGTACTTC. Protein sequence: CSARVEGSNSYEQYF.

This clonotype has a handful of counts. In DNA form, the CDR3 reads TGCAGTGCTAGAGATAGTGCGATGAAAAAACTGTTTTTT. Residues: CSARDSAMKKLFF. The chain combines TRBV20-1 with TRBJ1-4; D gene uncertain. The CDR3 has 13 amino acids. Germline CDR1 reads DFQATT; CDR2 reads SNEGSKA (reference sequence). V was trimmed by 0 bases and J by 9 bases, leaving 11 bases between them.

The chain recombines TRBV7-2 with TRBJ2-1, with D perhaps matching TRBD2 (5 bases). The V end was cut by 0 bases, the J end by 4 bases, with 22 bases between. CDR1 is SGHTA, CDR2 FQGNSA, per germline. The CDR3 totals 19 residues. The CDR3 nucleotides read TGTGCCAGCAGCTTAGCGCGGGTTTCCCGGGATAGCCCTTACAATGAGCAGTTCTTC. Translated, it gives CASSLARVSRDSPYNEQFF.

This clonotype was found a few times. The rearrangement links TRBV20-1 to TRBJ1-1; 7 bases line up with TRBD1. V was pared by 5 bases and J by 1 base, with 10 bases of the junction left unmatched. The CDR3 contains 15 residues. Germline CDR1 DFQATT, CDR2 SNEGSKA (reference sequence). The CDR3 loop reads CSAAAGTAGNTEAFF. The CDR3 DNA sequence: TGCAGTGCTGCAGCCGGGACAGCTGGGAACACTGAAGCTTTCTTT.

The sample holds a few counts of this clonotype. V is TRBV2 and J is TRBJ2-5; D unclear. Trimming removed 9 bases at V and 7 bases at J, with 12 bases between. CDR3 length: 11 residues. Germline assignment: CDR1 SNHLY and CDR2 FYNNEI. DNA for the CDR3: TGTGCCAGTTACGGCGTGGGGACCCAGTACTTC. This sequence encodes CASYGVGTQYF.

This sequence joins TRBV6-1 and TRBJ2-5; TRBD1 matches at 8 bases. The end of the DNA aligns better with TRBJ2-7, so the J call may be wrong. The CDR3 has 15 residues. The germline V gene has CDR1 MNHNS and CDR2 SASEGT. CDR3 sequence: CASSVTRQGWHEQYF. In nucleotides, the CDR3 is TGTGCCAGCAGTGTAACCCGACAGGGGTGGCACGAGCAGTACTTC.

Notes on this clonotype: A single base is all that separates this from a far larger clone, so a read error is likely. This chain connects TRBV4-3 to TRBJ2-4; D is possibly TRBD1 or TRBD2 (5 bases each). Near its end, the DNA agrees better with TRBJ2-5, so the J call may be wrong. Germline V gives CDR1 LGHNA, CDR2 YSLEER. The CDR3 is made up of 13 amino acids. CDR3 residues: CASSQDLRGTQYF. The CDR3 nucleotides read TGCGCCAGCAGCCAAGATCTGAGGGGGACCCAGTACTTC.

This clonotype was detected only once. V usage is TRBV13 and J usage is TRBJ2-5; the D gene is possibly TRBD1 (5 bases). The DNA end favors TRBJ2-7, so the J call may be wrong. The CDR3 is made up of 15 amino acids. CDR1 PRHDT and CDR2 FYEKMQ come from the germline V gene (reference sequence). The CDR3 DNA reads as TGTGCCAGCAGCAGAGAAAACAGACAGTCTTACGAGCAGTACTTC. Protein product: CASSRENRQSYEQYF.

J is TRBJ2-1 and V is TRBV5-1; a weak D match, TRBD2 (5 bases). Trimming removed 7 bases at V and 7 bases at J, with 24 bases between. The CDR3 is 16 residues long. The germline V gene has CDR1 SGHRS and CDR2 YFSETQ. Here the CDR3 reads CASHSGESGLGNEQFF. The CDR3 DNA sequence: TGCGCCAGCCACTCCGGGGAGAGCGGATTGGGAAATGAGCAGTTCTTC.

The chain combines TRBV6-2 or TRBV6-3 with TRBJ2-1, with 8 bases that match TRBD1. CDR1 and CDR2 (germline): MNHEY, SVGEGT. This CDR3 comprises 15 residues. V lost 7 bases, J lost 6 bases, and 11 bases stayed unmatched. The CDR3 protein is CASNRPGQEVNEQFF. The CDR3 coding sequence is TGTGCCAGCAACCGACCGGGACAGGAAGTCAATGAGCAGTTCTTC.

The chain recombines TRBV4-2 with TRBJ1-2; D is unclear. Trimming took off 1 base at V and 4 bases at J, with 10 bases between the two ends. This CDR3 has 14 amino acids. Germline assignment: CDR1 LGHNA and CDR2 YNFKEQ. The CDR3 sequence is CASSQGTFRYGYTF. In DNA, the CDR3 is TGTGCCAGCAGCCAAGGGACTTTCCGCTATGGCTACACCTTC.

This clonotype was seen more than once but under ten times. The gene calls are TRBV25-1 and TRBJ2-5; D unresolved. The V and J ends lost 0 bases and 1 base respectively, with 6 bases between them. Germline V CDR1 and CDR2: MGHDK, SYGVNS. The CDR3 is made up of 14 amino acids. CDR3 loop: CASSEYDGQETQYF. The CDR3 DNA reads TGTGCCAGCAGTGAATACGACGGCCAAGAGACCCAGTACTTC.

The gene calls are TRBV29-1 and TRBJ1-1; D remains unclear. V was cut by 7 bases and J by 0 bases, with 9 bases left in between. This CDR3 has 12 residues. Germline loops: CDR1 SQVTM, CDR2 ANQGSEA. Written as DNA, the CDR3 is TGCAGCGCCTCAACAGTGAACACTGAAGCTTTCTTT. Translation gives CSASTVNTEAFF.

This clonotype was detected a few times. This chain links TRBV10-3 with TRBJ2-5; D uncertain. CDR3 size: 12 residues. Germline CDR1 and CDR2: ENHRY and SYGVKD. V lost 8 bases to trimming and J lost 5 bases, with 12 bases between them. CDR3 sequence: CAIGSGPETQYF. CDR3 DNA sequence: TGTGCCATCGGATCCGGGCCGGAGACCCAGTACTTC.

This clonotype appeared a few times. V gene TRBV29-1 combines with J gene TRBJ2-1, with D perhaps matching TRBD1 or TRBD2 (5 bases each). Looked up from germline, CDR1 is SQVTM and CDR2 is ANQGSEA. This CDR3 has 15 residues. Trimming left V 6 bases short and J 13 bases short, with 28 bases between. CDR3 protein: CSVQTRTDGQGTQFF. For the CDR3, the DNA is TGCAGCGTCCAAACCAGGACGGATGGCCAAGGGACCCAGTTCTTC.

The rearrangement joins TRBV7-2 to TRBJ2-7; 7 bases are a match to TRBD2. This CDR3 contains 16 residues. J gave up 1 base and V 4 bases, and 10 bases lay outside the gene matches. Looked up from germline, CDR1 is SGHTA and CDR2 is FQGNSA. CDR3 nucleotide sequence: TGTGCCAGCAGCTCCCTTGTGGCGGGAGTTTCCTACGAGCAGTACTTC. Protein: CASSSLVAGVSYEQYF.

J is TRBJ2-5 and V is TRBV4-1; 7 bases match TRBD2. Germline CDR1 and CDR2: MGHRA and YSYEKL. V lost 4 bases to trimming and J lost 4 bases; unmatched junction nucleotides: 9. The CDR3 spans 15 residues. CDR3 in DNA: TGCGCCAGCAGCCCAAAGGGAGGGAGTGGAGAGACCCAGTACTTC. Its translation is CASSPKGGSGETQYF.

The chain recombines TRBV20-1 with TRBJ2-1; TRBD2 is a possible D gene (6 bases). CDR3 length: 13 amino acids. Trimming took 7 bases from V and 5 from J, leaving 15 bases between them. The germline V gene has CDR1 DFQATT and CDR2 SNEGSKA (reference sequence). Here the CDR3 DNA reads TGCAGTGTCATAGGGCGGGGTGACAATGAGCAGTTCTTC. As protein: CSVIGRGDNEQFF.

This clonotype showed up just a few times. The chain has TRBV5-1 and TRBJ2-5; the match to TRBD2 covers 7 bases. The ends lost 2 bases at V and 1 base at J; junction bases unmatched: 8. The CDR3 loop spans 16 amino acids. The V gene's germline CDR1 is SGHRS and CDR2 YFSETQ. The CDR3 reads CASSLTASGAQETQYF. The CDR3 DNA is TGCGCCAGCAGCTTAACGGCTAGCGGAGCCCAAGAGACCCAGTACTTC.

At least ten counts were recorded for this clonotype. The chain recombines TRBV29-1 with TRBJ2-5, with D possibly TRBD1 on 6 matching bases. The V gene lost 7 bases and the J gene lost 3 bases, with 15 bases spanning the gap. The CDR3 length is 13 residues. CDR1 is SQVTM and CDR2 is ANQGSEA in the germline V gene. The CDR3 is CSARTQGKETQYF. The DNA for the CDR3 is TGCAGCGCCCGGACCCAGGGGAAAGAGACCCAGTACTTC.

The V call is TRBV5-1, the J call TRBJ2-7; 11 bases are shared with TRBD2. This CDR3 has 20 residues. V lost 0 bases to trimming and J lost 5 bases; unmatched junction nucleotides: 19. Germline V gene sequence: CDR1 SGHRS, CDR2 YFSETQ. Here the CDR3 reads CASSLAEFRQLAGGTHEQYF. The CDR3 nucleotides are TGCGCCAGCAGCTTGGCCGAGTTTAGACAGTTAGCGGGAGGGACCCACGAGCAGTACTTC.

There are a few counts of this clonotype. This chain connects TRBV27 to TRBJ2-5; 7 bases fit TRBD1. Germline V lookup: CDR1 MNHEY, CDR2 SMNVEV (reference sequence). The CDR3 totals 13 residues. Trimming took 3 bases from V and 7 from J; bases not matched to a gene: 5. The CDR3 loop is CASSFDAGGTQYF. The CDR3 DNA sequence: TGTGCCAGCAGTTTCGATGCAGGGGGGACCCAGTACTTC.